This T cell receptor (beta chain) was obtained from a study of T cell changes during pregnancy in multiple sclerosis. The CDR3 spans 11 residues. CDR1 SQVTM and CDR2 ANQGSEA come from the germline V gene. Here immunoSEQ multiplex PCR was the method, and the copy in TCRdb shows in-frame clones only, minus some. The table shows roughly 50,000 clones, with 85% to 95% occurring only once. On this clone itself: One end of the junction does not line up with germline, which may come from a read error. Other DNA sequences within the sample encode an identical CDR3.

The sequenced sample was CD4+ T cells from peripheral blood mononuclear cells, obtained in the third trimester of pregnancy. This rearrangement joins TRBV29-1 to TRBJ2-2; TRBD2 might be the D (5 bases). The receptor was derived from a female donor with multiple sclerosis, enrolled in a pregnancy study. In DNA form, the CDR3 reads TGCAGCGTTGGGAGCACCGGGGAGTTGTTTTTT. Protein: CSVGSTGELFF.